This section outlines one TCR beta chain sequence together with its context. As yet, its antigen is unknown. These data come from a study of cytomegalovirus exposure and HLA in healthy donors. Study-level information: There were tens of millions of unique TCRs (from HLA-typed donors) in an early data release.

Primers included in the PCR were 60 Vbeta and 13 Jbeta primers. Method: immunoSEQ multiplex PCR; TCRdb's copy keeps in-frame clones and lacks some. This sample has 40,000 to 45,000 clones, with around 60% found just once. V was shortened by 0 bases and J by 4 bases, with 6 bases between the two germline ends. Germline V CDR1 and CDR2: LGHNA, YSLEER. The CDR3 extends over 13 amino acids. Study-level findings and limits: In a later analysis, TCR association rates varied by HLA locus: DRB1 most, HLA-C fewest.

V and J are TRBV4-3 and TRBJ2-5; no clear D. This sequence originates from a human donor in good health. Sequenced: PBMCs. CDR3 DNA sequence: TGCGCCAGCAGCCAAGACCCCAGAGAGACCCAGTACTTC. Its translation is CASSQDPRETQYF.